One and the same sample provided the 2 T cell receptor beta chains below, sequenced in a study of T cell responses to AZD1222 COVID-19 vaccine (dated by TCRdb to 2020 to 2022). In light of the paper, this sample's time point label describes: about 28 days (+/-7) after the second vaccine dose. Receptor amplification or capture employed the immunoSEQ multiplex PCR assay. Here the immuneACCESS table is served through TCRdb, limited to in-frame sequences with V and J called. Missing clones are a known gap in these copies; in checked studies unresolved V genes cover under half, and the rest lacks a known reason. For this sample there are about 99,000 clones; more than 85% appear just once. The ten biggest clones cover around 8.6% of the sample. This sample comprised peripheral blood, obtained 28 days after the second AZD1222 dose. Every receptor here comes from an adult who received the AZD1222 COVID-19 vaccine.

V gene TRBV3-1 (or the pseudogene TRBV3-2) combines with J gene TRBJ1-2; 10 bases align to TRBD1. The junction had 3 bases not matched to a gene; V was cut back by 3 bases and J by 8 bases. Germline CDR1 and CDR2: LGHDT and YNNKEL (reference sequence). CDR3 length: 13 amino acids. CDR3 nucleotides: TGTGCCAGCAGCCAGGGACAGGGGAAAGGCTACACCTTC. It codes for CASSQGQGKGYTF.

The chain employs TRBV10-3 and TRBJ1-5; no clear D gene. CDR3 length: 14 amino acids. With 3 bases removed from V and 6 bases from J, the gap between germline ends came to 12 bases. From germline, CDR1 is ENHRY and CDR2 SYGVKD. The CDR3 nucleotides are TGTGCCATCAGTGACCGTGGGGATATTCAGCCCCAGCATTTT. This gives the protein CAISDRGDIQPQHF.